The clone carrying this T cell receptor beta chain has a count of ten or more. What it binds is unknown. This record comes from a study of T cells in Graves' hyperthyroidism and ophthalmopathy. Study-wide context: At initial diagnosis, before any treatment had begun, peripheral blood was obtained. Whole-study results and caveats: A model built on 13 V-J features separated ophthalmopathy from stable hyperthyroidism.

The CDR3 loop spans 13 amino acids. V lost 7 bases and J 3 bases, leaving 15 bases between the germline ends. Germline assignment: CDR1 GTSNPN and CDR2 SVGIG (reference sequence). The cohort's ophthalmopathy patients, a group with duration under 3 months, had a Clinical Activity Score of at least 3 and a NOSPECS grade of at least 4. TCR beta CDR3 regions were amplified from RNA. Researchers ran a first-round RT-PCR on the TCR CDR3 using the HTBI primer set. MiXCR was run by TCRdb on the multiplex PCR reads, yielding one entry per CDR3 protein. This table has about 530,000 distinct CDR3 sequences, roughly a sixth appearing once.

Sample: blood. The chain uses TRBV30 and TRBJ1-1, with a weak D call TRBD1 (5 bases). The sequence was obtained from a woman between 18 and 30 years old with Graves' ophthalmopathy. This chain's CDR3 is CASARGGHTEAFF. As DNA, the CDR3 is TGTGCCTCAGCACGGGGGGGACACACTGAAGCTTTCTTT.